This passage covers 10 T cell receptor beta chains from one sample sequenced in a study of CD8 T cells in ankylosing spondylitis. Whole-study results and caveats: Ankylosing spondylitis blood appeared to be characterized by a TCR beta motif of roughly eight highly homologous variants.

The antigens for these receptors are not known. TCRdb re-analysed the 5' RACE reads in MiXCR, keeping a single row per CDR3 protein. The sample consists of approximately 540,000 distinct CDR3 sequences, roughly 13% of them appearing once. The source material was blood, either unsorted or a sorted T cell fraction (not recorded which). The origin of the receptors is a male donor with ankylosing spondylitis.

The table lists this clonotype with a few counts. The CDR3 DNA follows: TGTGCTAGTGGTACCTGGACAGCGAGTCACCGAACTAGCAATCAGCCCCAGCATTTT. Its protein product is CASGTWTASHRTSNQPQHF. This chain links TRBV12-5 with TRBJ1-5; D may be TRBD1 (6 bases). CDR3 length equals 19 residues. The V and J ends lost 5 bases and 0 bases respectively, with 23 bases between them. Germline CDR1 is LGHNT and CDR2 is FRNRAP.

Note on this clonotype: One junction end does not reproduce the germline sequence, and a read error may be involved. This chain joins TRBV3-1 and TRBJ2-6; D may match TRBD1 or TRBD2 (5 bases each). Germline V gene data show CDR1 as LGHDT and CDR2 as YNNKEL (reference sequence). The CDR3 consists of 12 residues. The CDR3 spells CASSLLTADLTF. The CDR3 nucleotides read TGCGCCAGCAGCCTCTTGACAGCGGACCTGACTTTC.

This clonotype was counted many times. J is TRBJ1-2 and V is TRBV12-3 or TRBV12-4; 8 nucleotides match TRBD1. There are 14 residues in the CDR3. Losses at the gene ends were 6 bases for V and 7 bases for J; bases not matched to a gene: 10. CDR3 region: CASSIGQGPSGYTF. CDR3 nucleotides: TGTGCCAGCAGCATCGGACAGGGCCCCAGTGGCTACACCTTC.

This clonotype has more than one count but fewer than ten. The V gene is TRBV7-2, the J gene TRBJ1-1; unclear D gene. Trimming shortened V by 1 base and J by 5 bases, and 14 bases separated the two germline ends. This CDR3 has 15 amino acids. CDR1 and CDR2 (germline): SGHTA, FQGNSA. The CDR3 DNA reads TGTGCCAGCAGCTTAGGTACTGGGCTCAGGACTGAAGCTTTCTTT. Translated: CASSLGTGLRTEAFF. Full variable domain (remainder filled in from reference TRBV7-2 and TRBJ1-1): GAGVSQSPSNKVTEKGKDVELRCDPISGHTALYWYRQSLGQGLEFLIYFQGNSAPDKSGLPSDRFSAERTGGSVSTLTIQRTQQEDSAVYLCASSLGTGLRTEAFFGQGTRLTVV.

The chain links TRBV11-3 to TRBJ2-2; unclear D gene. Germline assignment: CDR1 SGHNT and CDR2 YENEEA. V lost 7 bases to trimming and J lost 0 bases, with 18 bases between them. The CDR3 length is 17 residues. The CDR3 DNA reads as TGTGCCAGCAACGATTTTCAAGCCCCCGCGAACACCGGGGAGCTGTTTTTT. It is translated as CASNDFQAPANTGELFF.

The CDR3 is CASSLTGGLHGGYTF. CDR3 in DNA: TGTGCCAGCAGTTTAACGGGGGGCCTCCATGGTGGCTACACCTTC. This rearrangement joins TRBV12-3 or TRBV12-4 to TRBJ1-2; a possible D gene is TRBD1 (6 bases). This CDR3 region has 15 residues. The germline V and J ends were trimmed by 2 bases and 7 bases, with 17 bases remaining between them.

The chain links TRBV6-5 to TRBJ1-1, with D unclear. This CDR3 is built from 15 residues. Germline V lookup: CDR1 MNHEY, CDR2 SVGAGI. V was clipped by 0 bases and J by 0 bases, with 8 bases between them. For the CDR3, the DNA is TGTGCCAGCAGTTACTCCGACACCATGAACACTGAAGCTTTCTTT. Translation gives CASSYSDTMNTEAFF.

The CDR3 DNA follows: TGTGCCAGCAGCTGGGGGAGGGCGGAGAGCTCCTACAATGAGCAGTTCTTC. Translating it yields CASSWGRAESSYNEQFF. The chain employs TRBV9 and TRBJ2-1; 7 bases fit TRBD2. CDR3 length: 17 amino acids. CDR1 and CDR2 (germline): SGDLS, YYNGEE. Trimming at V came to 4 bases and at J to 0 bases, leaving 10 bases not matched to a gene.

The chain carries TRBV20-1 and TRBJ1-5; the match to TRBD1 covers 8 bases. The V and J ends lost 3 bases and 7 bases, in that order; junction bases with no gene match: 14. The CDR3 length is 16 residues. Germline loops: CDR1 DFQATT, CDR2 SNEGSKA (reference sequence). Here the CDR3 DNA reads TGCAGTGCTAGCCGCCCAGGACAGGGAGGTTGGCAGCCCCAGCATTTT. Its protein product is CSASRPGQGGWQPQHF.

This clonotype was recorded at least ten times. DNA of the CDR3: TGTGCCAGCACTCCATCAGGGATGAACACTGAAGCTTTCTTT. This translates into CASTPSGMNTEAFF. This rearrangement joins TRBV9 to TRBJ1-1; possible D gene TRBD1, 5 bases. The CDR3 has 14 amino acids. Per the germline V gene, CDR1 is SGDLS and CDR2 is YYNGEE. V was cut by 6 bases and J by 0 bases, with 12 bases left in between.